One T cell receptor beta chain is described in this entry. The data belong to a study of blood T cell repertoires in COVID-19. Study summary: T cells, B-cell-depleted T cells, or PBMCs supplied cDNA or gDNA.

Per the authors' pipeline: Reference gene primer amplification yielded estimated nucleated cell counts. The assay was immunoSEQ multiplex PCR, and TCRdb's table has in-frame clones only and misses some. The DNA was the basis for D and trimming; V, J and clone size are from that table. Found here are some 280,000 clones, roughly 90% of them singletons; the top ten hold approximately 12%. Germline V CDR1 and CDR2: MNHEY, SMNVEV (reference sequence). The CDR3 loop spans 14 amino acids. V was trimmed by 8 bases and J by 5 bases, leaving 18 bases between them. The chain links TRBV27 to TRBJ2-5; D is ambiguous. This TCR came from a woman aged 60-70 years with acute or convalescent COVID-19. Source material: peripheral blood. The CDR3: CASRYKGSIETQYF. The CDR3 DNA sequence: TGTGCCAGCCGTTATAAAGGTAGCATCGAGACCCAGTACTTC.